This T cell receptor (beta chain) was sequenced in a study of blood T cell repertoires in COVID-19. Turning to the study itself: Collection of acute and convalescent COVID-19 samples took place in the United States, Italy and Spain. From T cells, B-cell-depleted T cells, or PBMCs came the material, which was cDNA or gDNA.

The germline V gene has CDR1 ENHRY and CDR2 SYGVKD. The CDR3 totals 15 residues. V lost 0 bases to trimming and J lost 5 bases, with 13 bases between them. In the authors' workflow: The assay estimated nucleated cells by amplifying reference gene primers. Generated by immunoSEQ multiplex PCR, the TCRdb table keeps only in-frame clones and is missing some. V, J and clone size reflect that table, while D and trimming were determined from the DNA. This sample has roughly 100,000 clones, with more than 75% found just once. This clonotype was obtained from a human donor in a cohort sampled during active COVID-19. The V gene is TRBV10-3, the J gene TRBJ2-5; D gene unclear. Input material: peripheral blood. The CDR3 DNA reads as TGTGCCATCAGTGAGTCGGCGGTGGCGAGGGAGACCCAGTACTTC. Protein product: CAISESAVARETQYF.